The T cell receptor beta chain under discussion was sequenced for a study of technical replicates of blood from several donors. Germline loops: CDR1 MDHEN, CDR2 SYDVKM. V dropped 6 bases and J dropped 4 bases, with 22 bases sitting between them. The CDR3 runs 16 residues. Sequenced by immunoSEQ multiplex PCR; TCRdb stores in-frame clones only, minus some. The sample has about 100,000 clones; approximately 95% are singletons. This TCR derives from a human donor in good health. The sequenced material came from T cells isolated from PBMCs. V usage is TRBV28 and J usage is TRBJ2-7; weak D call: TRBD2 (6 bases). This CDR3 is CASRPLGREKGYEQYF. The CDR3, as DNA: TGTGCCAGCAGGCCCCTGGGGCGGGAAAAAGGGTACGAGCAGTACTTC. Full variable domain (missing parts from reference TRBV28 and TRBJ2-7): DVKVTQSSRYLVKRTGEKVFLECVQDMDHENMFWYRQDPGLGLRLIYFSYDVKMKEKGDIPEGYSVSREKKERFSLILESASTNQTSMYLCASRPLGREKGYEQYFGPGTRLTVT.